This T cell receptor beta chain is drawn from a study of CD4+ T cells in melanoma. Study-level findings and limits: CD8+ T cell, macrophage and B cell function reportedly correlated with neoantigen-specific CD4+ T cells.

V was pared by 4 bases and J by 4 bases, with 11 bases between. Per germline, CDR1 SGHRS and CDR2 YFSETQ. The CDR3 has 13 amino acids. For this clone: Its antigen is still unknown.

This table comes from immunoSEQ multiplex PCR, and its TCRdb copy is limited to in-frame clones, with some not included. The sample holds roughly 21,000 clones; about three quarters are singletons and the top ten take about 8.8%. The chain is built from TRBV5-1 and TRBJ2-5; D remains ambiguous. The TCR originated in a human donor with melanoma. This CDR3 reads CASSPRWGETQYF. The CDR3 DNA reads TGCGCCAGCAGCCCCCGGTGGGGAGAGACCCAGTACTTC.